This TCR beta chain was profiled in a study of PD-L1 blockade in urothelial cancer. At the level of the study: When patients started atezolizumab at some point between 2013 and 2014, it was given at 1,200 mg intravenously every 3 weeks. The authors examined blood 3 weeks (second dose) and 6 weeks after treatment start. Of about 29 patients, about 24 were males with bladder-origin urothelial cancer.

Regarding time point: pretreatment peripheral blood. Sample contribution per patient ranged from 1 to 8, covering pretreatment and on-treatment. The assay was immunoSEQ multiplex PCR, and TCRdb's table has in-frame clones only and misses some. This sample yields just under 40,000 clones, of which approximately 90% are seen a single time; roughly 10% belongs to the top ten. V shed 1 base, J shed 4 bases, and the junction held 6 bases outside the gene matches. CDR1 SEHNR and CDR2 FQNEAQ come from the germline V gene (reference sequence). This CDR3 comprises 15 residues. The chain recombines TRBV7-9 with TRBJ1-1; 7 bases line up with TRBD1. The sequence derives from a woman aged 55 to 70 with urothelial cancer. Sequenced here: PBMCs, sampled around atezolizumab (anti-PD-L1) treatment. CDR3 sequence reads: CASSLGQGEITEAFF. The CDR3 DNA sequence: TGTGCCAGCAGCTTAGGCCAGGGGGAGATCACTGAAGCTTTCTTT.